The rows below give T cell receptor beta chains drawn from one sample of a study of human T cells and chemical hapten exposure. TCRdb re-derived calls from the RACE reads in MiXCR, one entry per CDR3 protein. The sample shows about 80,000 distinct CDR3 sequences, around 15% of them seen only once. The source material was whole blood, sampled in connection with sensitization to the hapten diphenylcyclopropenone (DPC). Receptors originate from a woman aged 45 to 65 with alopecia areata. Some clones in this sample may be carry-over from other donors' samples. CDR3s include the opening cysteine and the closing phenylalanine or tryptophan. D genes are given only for firm matches. A row's size may be missing; if present it is once, few, many or a size class.

cdr3_nt	cdr3_aa	j_call	d_call	cdr3_length	v_call	clone_size
TGCAGCGTTTCAGAGGCGAACAGGGGAAACTATGGCTACACCTTC	CSVSEANRGNYGYTF	TRBJ1-2	TRBD1	15	TRBV29-1	-
TGTGCCAGCAGCGTAGAGGGCCAGTATGAGACCGGGGAGCTGTTTTTT	CASSVEGQYETGELFF	TRBJ2-2	-	16	TRBV9	-
TGTGCCAGCACCAAGGGGTCTTTCTACGAGCAGTACTTC	CASTKGSFYEQYF	TRBJ2-7	-	13	TRBV7-9	few
TGCAGTGCTCCGCGGATTAGCAATCAGCCCCAGCATTTT	CSAPRISNQPQHF	TRBJ1-5	-	13	TRBV20-1	many
TGTGCCAGCAGCTTGTCCGTCCGGGGCGAGACCCAGTACTTC	CASSLSVRGETQYF	TRBJ2-5	-	14	TRBV5-5	many
TGTGCCAGCAGCAAAGACGTTAGCAATCAGCCCCAGCATTTT	CASSKDVSNQPQHF	TRBJ1-5	-	14	TRBV27	few
TGTGCCAGCAGGAAGACAGCTGCAACTAATGAAAAACTGTTTTTT	CASRKTAATNEKLFF	TRBJ1-4	-	15	TRBV2	few
TGCGCCAGCAGCCAATGGCGGGAGGGCGTGTACTACGAGCAGTACTTC	CASSQWREGVYYEQYF	TRBJ2-7	TRBD2	16	TRBV4-3	few
TGCAGCGTCACGACAGGGACGGAGCAGTTCTTC	CSVTTGTEQFF	TRBJ2-1	TRBD1	11	TRBV29-1	many
TGCGCCAGCAGCCTGAGCGGGCGGATGGGTCAGCCCCAGCATTTT	CASSLSGRMGQPQHF	TRBJ1-5	-	15	TRBV10-2	few
TGTGCCAGCAGTTTAGCCAGGGATGGCTACACCTTC	CASSLARDGYTF	TRBJ1-2	-	12	TRBV28	-
TGCAGCGTTGTTCCAGGGACAAAGAACACTGAAGCTTTCTTT	CSVVPGTKNTEAFF	TRBJ1-1	-	14	TRBV29-1	few
TGTGCCACCAGGGAGACTAGCGGCGCCAATGAGCAGTTCTTC	CATRETSGANEQFF	TRBJ2-1	TRBD2	14	TRBV24-1	-
TGTGCCAGCTCACCCGGGACAGGGTCCTACAATGAGCAGTTCTTC	CASSPGTGSYNEQFF	TRBJ2-1	TRBD1	15	TRBV18	many
TGTGCCAGCAGCCGACAGGGGTTCGGCACAGATACGCAGTATTTT	CASSRQGFGTDTQYF	TRBJ2-3	TRBD1	15	TRBV7-6	many
TGCGCCAGCAGCCCAGGACAGGGTCTGTACGAGCAGTACTTC	CASSPGQGLYEQYF	TRBJ2-7	TRBD1	14	TRBV5-1	many
TGTGCCAGCAGTCCCTCGGGCCCAGGCTACGAGCAGTACTTC	CASSPSGPGYEQYF	TRBJ2-7	-	14	TRBV28	many
TGTGCCAGCTCACCGACCCGACAGGCTGAAGCTTTCTTT	CASSPTRQAEAFF	TRBJ1-1	-	13	TRBV18	-
TGCAGTGCTAGGTCATTCGGGAACACTGAAGCTTTCTTT	CSARSFGNTEAFF	TRBJ1-1	-	13	TRBV20-1	many
TGTGCCAGCAGCGCCGGACAGGGGGCCGGGGCCAAAAACATTCAGTACTTC	CASSAGQGAGAKNIQYF	TRBJ2-4	TRBD1	17	TRBV11-3	-
TGTGCCAGCAGCTTAGGCGATACAGGTGCTGAAAAACTGTTTTTT	CASSLGDTGAEKLFF	TRBJ1-4	-	15	TRBV7-9	-
TGTGCCACCAGCAGGCTGACAGGGGCCAAGAACACTGAAGCTTTCTTT	CATSRLTGAKNTEAFF	TRBJ1-1	TRBD1	16	TRBV15	many
TGTGCCAGCAACCGGGACAGGGGTACAGATACGCAGTATTTT	CASNRDRGTDTQYF	TRBJ2-3	TRBD1	14	TRBV5-4	-
TGTGCCTGGAGTGTACTAGGGACCGAGTTCTTC	CAWSVLGTEFF	TRBJ2-1	-	11	TRBV30	few
TGTGCCAGCAGCCAAGTGGAGGGAGGGGAGACCCAGTACTTC	CASSQVEGGETQYF	TRBJ2-5	TRBD2	14	TRBV14	many
TGCAGTGCTTGGGACGGAAACACCATATATTTT	CSAWDGNTIYF	TRBJ1-3	-	11	TRBV20-1	-